This T cell receptor (beta chain) was recorded in a study of cytomegalovirus exposure and HLA in healthy donors. PCR employed 60 Vbeta and 13 Jbeta primers. Methods used by the authors: An analysis performed later counted roughly 80 million unique TCR beta chains (approximately 12 million of them shared). Profiled with immunoSEQ multiplex PCR; TCRdb holds only in-frame clones, not every one. V and J calls and clone size are as listed in that table; D and trimming were resolved from the DNA. This table holds around 100,000 clones, around 70% found once. Remarks on this clone: Its antigen is not identified.

Study results and caveats: TCR beta chain V- and J-gene trimming was linked, in a later analysis, to a missense variant in DCLRE1C. Association with HLA alleles at 0.05 false discovery rate was found for 15,000 or so TCR beta sequences in a later analysis.

Losses at the gene ends were 10 bases for V and 2 bases for J; bases not matched to a gene: 5. Germline values: CDR1 SNHLY, CDR2 FYNNEI. This CDR3 is built from 13 residues. Sequenced material: PBMCs. This chain links TRBV2 with TRBJ1-5, with 7 nucleotides matching TRBD1. The receptor was derived from a middle-aged man in good health and CMV-seropositive. The CDR3 spells CATSDRGNQPQHF. CDR3 DNA sequence: TGTGCCACCTCCGACAGGGGCAATCAGCCCCAGCATTTT.